Sequencing of this TCR beta chain was carried out in a study of shared T cell receptors in the human thymus. The CDR3 extends over 15 amino acids. V was clipped by 8 bases and J by 7 bases, with 21 bases between them. Per the germline V gene, CDR1 is KGHSH and CDR2 is LQKENI. Repertoires were generated with immunoSEQ multiplex PCR, while TCRdb's copy carries only in-frame clones and drops some. This sample has tens of thousands of clones; about 95% occur once, and the top ten carry 0.033%. The chain couples TRBV18 to TRBJ2-1; maybe TRBD1 (6 bases). The sequence derives from a human donor. Sequenced: thymocytes. CDR3 amino acids: CASDNDGQLGNEQFF. The CDR3, as DNA: TGTGCCAGCGACAACGATGGACAGTTGGGGAATGAGCAGTTCTTC. Complete variable domain (other parts from reference TRBV18 and TRBJ2-1): NAGVMQNPRHLVRRRGQEARLRCSPMKGHSHVYWYRQLPEEGLKFMVYLQKENIIDESGMPKERFSAEFPKEGPSILRIQQVVRGDSAAYFCASDNDGQLGNEQFFGPGTRLTVL.